Below are 13 T cell receptor beta chains sequenced from a single sample in a study of OX40 agonist ivuxolimab in advanced cancers. Profiling relied on immunoSEQ multiplex PCR, and the TCRdb table lists in-frame clones only, not all of them. Of fewer than 70,000 clones listed, 75% to 95% were seen once; the top ten hold roughly 13%. This specimen was CD4+ or CD8+ T cells sorted from blood, taken in a trial of the OX40 agonist ivuxolimab. Receptors were obtained from an adult with an advanced solid tumor such as melanoma, head and neck, liver or kidney cancer.

On this clone: A much larger clone differs from this one at a single base, so this may be a read error. The chain couples TRBV28 to TRBJ2-5, with D perhaps TRBD1 (5 bases). The CDR3 length is 17 residues. Germline values: CDR1 MDHEN, CDR2 SYDVKM. CDR3 coding DNA: TGTGCCAGCAGTTTATGGACGGCAGGGATAAGCCAAGAGGCCCAGTACTTC. Its protein is CASSLWTAGISQEAQYF.

The rearrangement joins TRBV9 to TRBJ2-3; the D gene is possibly TRBD2 (7 bases). The germline V gene has CDR1 SGDLS and CDR2 YYNGEE. Trimming removed 0 bases at V and 2 bases at J, with 25 bases between. The CDR3 loop spans 20 amino acids. CDR3 protein: CASSVGARKQGGVITDTQYF. The CDR3 nucleotides are TGTGCCAGCAGCGTAGGCGCCCGGAAACAGGGAGGGGTCATCACAGATACGCAGTATTTT.

The chain combines TRBV5-5 with TRBJ2-7; a weak D match, TRBD1 (8 bases). CDR3 length: 14 residues. CDR1 and CDR2 from the germline V gene are SGHKS and YYEKEE (reference sequence). Trimming took 0 bases from V and 5 from J, leaving 12 bases between them. The CDR3 bases are TGTGCCAGCAGCTTGGGTACAGGGGGGGACGAGCAGTACTTC. Protein product: CASSLGTGGDEQYF.

This sequence joins TRBV27 and TRBJ2-3, with TRBD2 matching 12 bases. Germline V lookup: CDR1 MNHEY, CDR2 SMNVEV (reference sequence). J was trimmed by 2 bases and V by 5 bases; bases with no gene match: 2. This CDR3 contains 15 residues. The CDR3 spells CASSLAGGYTDTQYF. The CDR3 coding sequence is TGTGCCAGCAGTCTAGCGGGAGGGTACACAGATACGCAGTATTTT.

DNA for the CDR3: TGTGCCAGCAGCTTGGCCCGGCCGACAGGGAAGGCGGGCAATCAGCCCCAGCATTTT. Amino acids: CASSLARPTGKAGNQPQHF. This rearrangement joins TRBV5-6 to TRBJ1-5, with 7 bases that match TRBD1. The CDR3 covers 19 residues. J was trimmed by 2 bases and V by 0 bases; bases with no gene match: 14. Germline V gives CDR1 SGHDT, CDR2 YYEEEE.

The chain links TRBV10-3 to TRBJ2-5; 7 bases match TRBD1. CDR3 size: 14 residues. The germline gives CDR1 ENHRY, CDR2 SYGVKD. Germline trimming cut 2 bases from V and 3 bases from J; bases unmatched to any gene: 3. The DNA of the CDR3 is TGTGCCATCAGTGAGGCAGGGGGTGAAGAGACCCAGTACTTC. It codes for CAISEAGGEETQYF.

The rearrangement uses TRBV19 and TRBJ2-2, with 8 bases lining up with TRBD2. Trimming at V came to 6 bases and at J to 4 bases, leaving 10 bases not matched to a gene. The germline V gene has CDR1 LNHDA and CDR2 SQIVND (reference sequence). The CDR3 covers 16 residues. The CDR3 nucleotides are TGTGCCAGTAGAGAATATAGCGGGGAGAGCACCGGGGAGCTGTTTTTT. Its translation: CASREYSGESTGELFF.

J is TRBJ1-1 and V is TRBV9; 7 bases map to TRBD1. With 3 bases clipped from V and 8 bases from J, the junction kept 7 bases outside the gene matches. CDR3 length equals 13 residues. In germline, CDR1 is SGDLS, CDR2 YYNGEE. CDR3 amino acids: CASSGDRVGEAFF. The CDR3 DNA reads as TGTGCCAGCAGCGGTGACAGGGTAGGGGAAGCTTTCTTT.

The chain uses TRBV19 and TRBJ2-7, with a tentative D call TRBD1 (6 bases). The V gene lost 4 bases and the J gene lost 3 bases, with 19 bases spanning the gap. The CDR3 runs 16 residues. Per germline, CDR1 LNHDA and CDR2 SQIVND (reference sequence). The CDR3 DNA follows: TGTGCCAGTAGTAGTTCCTTGGACAGCACTTTCTACGAGCAGTACTTC. Its translation is CASSSSLDSTFYEQYF.

The J gene is TRBJ2-1, the V gene TRBV14; 12 nucleotides agree with TRBD2. Germline loops: CDR1 SGHDN, CDR2 FVKESK. Trimming took 1 base from V and 3 from J; bases not matched to a gene: 13. The CDR3 spans 20 residues. CDR3 nucleotide sequence: TGTGCCAGCAGCCAAGGGCCCGGGACTAGCGGGTACTTATTCTACAATGAGCAGTTCTTC. It codes for CASSQGPGTSGYLFYNEQFF.

This chain links TRBV7-6 with TRBJ1-1; D is ambiguous. The CDR3 loop spans 13 amino acids. V was clipped by 3 bases and J by 1 base, with 6 bases between them. Per the germline V gene, CDR1 is SGHVS and CDR2 is FNYEAQ. The CDR3, as DNA: TGTGCCAGCAGCTTGGAACCGAACACTGAAGCTTTCTTT. As protein: CASSLEPNTEAFF.

This clone was observed a single time. The chain is built from TRBV4-3 and TRBJ2-1, with D possibly matching TRBD1 (6 bases). The germline V gene encodes CDR1 LGHNA and CDR2 YSLEER. Trimming removed 1 base at V and 3 bases at J, with 13 bases between. There are 16 residues in the CDR3. The CDR3 sequence is CASSQGSQGLYNEQFF. CDR3 in DNA: TGCGCCAGCAGCCAAGGGTCGCAGGGGCTCTACAATGAGCAGTTCTTC.

The chain combines TRBV27 with TRBJ1-5; no firm D call. Trimming stripped 8 bases from V and 7 bases from J, with 12 bases between. CDR1 MNHEY and CDR2 SMNVEV come from the germline V gene (reference sequence). The CDR3 contains 12 residues. CDR3: CASHSFGQPQHF. The CDR3 bases are TGTGCCAGCCACAGTTTCGGACAGCCCCAGCATTTT.